These T cell receptor beta chains were read from a single sample in a study of response to subunit inactivated influenza vaccine. TCRdb re-analysed the RT-PCR reads in MiXCR, keeping a single row per CDR3 protein. In the table there are about 520,000 distinct CDR3 sequences, 7.2% of which are singletons. The sample in question was PBMCs from blood, obtained about 23 months after vaccination. Receptors originate from a man aged 50 to 69 who received an inactivated influenza vaccine. CDR3s include the opening cysteine and the closing phenylalanine or tryptophan. A D gene is named only where the DNA matches it firmly. The size field is filled for only some rows; it gives once, few, many or a size class.

d_gene: .
v_gene: TRBV28
abundance: few
j_gene: TRBJ1-5
CDR3nt: TGTGCCAGCAGCCAAATCAGGGTTAGGGGCAATCAGCCCCAGCATTTT
CDR3aa: CASSQIRVRGNQPQHF

d_gene: .
v_gene: TRBV10-3
abundance: many
j_gene: TRBJ1-2
CDR3nt: TGTGCCATCAGATCCTTGGGGGCGAACTATGGCTACACCTTC
CDR3aa: CAIRSLGANYGYTF

d_gene: .
v_gene: TRBV5-1
abundance: .
j_gene: TRBJ2-7
CDR3nt: TGCGCCAGCAGCTTTTACCGGGCAGGTGAGGGGGTCTCCTACGAGCAGTACTTC
CDR3aa: CASSFYRAGEGVSYEQYF

d_gene: .
v_gene: TRBV5-4
abundance: .
j_gene: TRBJ2-5
CDR3nt: TGTGCCAGCAGCCTGTCGATTATGACCCAAGAGACCCAGTACTTC
CDR3aa: CASSLSIMTQETQYF

d_gene: .
v_gene: TRBV20-1
abundance: .
j_gene: TRBJ1-1
CDR3nt: TGCAGTGCTACAGGGGAATCCCCGAACACTGAAGCTTTCTTT
CDR3aa: CSATGESPNTEAFF

d_gene: .
v_gene: TRBV5-1
abundance: few
j_gene: TRBJ2-1
CDR3nt: TGCGCCAGCAGCTTGGCACTAGCCGCCTATCCCTCCTACAATGAGCAGTTCTTC
CDR3aa: CASSLALAAYPSYNEQFF

d_gene: .
v_gene: TRBV20-1
abundance: few
j_gene: TRBJ1-1
CDR3nt: TGCAGTGCAAAAGAGTTCGGGAAGGGCATGAACACTGAAGCTTTCTTT
CDR3aa: CSAKEFGKGMNTEAFF

d_gene: .
v_gene: TRBV5-1
abundance: many
j_gene: TRBJ2-1
CDR3nt: TGCGCCAGCAGCTTGTCAGGGGTCCATGAGCAGTTCTTC
CDR3aa: CASSLSGVHEQFF

d_gene: .
v_gene: TRBV28
abundance: .
j_gene: TRBJ2-1
CDR3nt: TGTGCCAGCAGGGTGGAGTACGGCCACAATGAGCAGTTCTTC
CDR3aa: CASRVEYGHNEQFF

d_gene: .
v_gene: TRBV7-9
abundance: .
j_gene: TRBJ1-2
CDR3nt: TGTGCCAGCAGCTCCACAAGCCCCGCGTCAGGCGGCTATGGCTACACCTTC
CDR3aa: CASSSTSPASGGYGYTF

d_gene: .
v_gene: TRBV5-1
abundance: .
j_gene: TRBJ2-3
CDR3nt: TGCGCCAGCGGTTCCTACACAGATACGCAGTATTTT
CDR3aa: CASGSYTDTQYF

d_gene: .
v_gene: TRBV4-2
abundance: few
j_gene: TRBJ2-1
CDR3nt: TGTGCCAGCAGCCAAGATGGGAGTGAGCAGTTCTTC
CDR3aa: CASSQDGSEQFF